The entry below describes one T cell receptor beta chain. Its target is unknown. This sample was taken from a study of blood T cells in healthy people across ages. Study observations and caveats: No conclusive comparison of naive versus antigen-experienced cells was possible with unsorted PBMCs.

Alongside a J-beta primer mix, a sample-barcoded 5' primer served in a second PCR lasting roughly 7 to 11 cycles. TCRdb re-derived calls from the 5' RACE reads in MiXCR, one entry per CDR3 protein. The data hold roughly 1.9 million distinct CDR3 sequences, with approximately 40% observed a single time. The sequence came from a human donor in good health. The sample comprised blood.

The CDR3: CASAGQVDEQYF. DNA of the CDR3: TGCGCCAGCGCGGGACAGGTGGACGAGCAGTACTTC. This chain links TRBV5-1 with TRBJ2-7; TRBD1 matches at 8 bases. The CDR3 is 12 residues long. Germline CDR1 SGHRS, CDR2 YFSETQ. V lost 7 bases to trimming and J lost 5 bases; unmatched junction nucleotides: 5.